This T cell receptor (beta chain) was retrieved from a study of beta chain features in type 1 diabetes. Isolated RNA was reverse transcribed in full, so expressed TCRB transcripts were sequenced. Each sample of naive, central memory or regulatory T cells had, on average, roughly 3.4 million reads. TCRdb's copy holds only in-frame clones and misses some; the assay was immunoSEQ multiplex PCR. This table has roughly 300,000 clones, less than 9.5% appearing once. The CDR3 sequence is 12 residues long. Trimming took 5 bases from V and 7 from J, leaving 10 bases between them. Germline-derived CDR1 and CDR2 are SGHTA and FQGNSA.

Sequenced sample: central memory CD4+ T cells from blood. This TCR derives from a young woman in good health. The rearrangement joins TRBV7-2 to TRBJ2-3; D perhaps matches TRBD2 (5 bases). The CDR3: CASSTSGNTQYF. As DNA, the CDR3 is TGTGCCAGCAGCACCTCGGGGAATACGCAGTATTTT. Together with reference TRBV7-2 and TRBJ2-3, the CDR3 gives the full variable domain: GAGVSQSPSNKVTEKGKDVELRCDPISGHTALYWYRQSLGQGLEFLIYFQGNSAPDKSGLPSDRFSAERTGGSVSTLTIQRTQQEDSAVYLCASSTSGNTQYFGPGTRLTVL.